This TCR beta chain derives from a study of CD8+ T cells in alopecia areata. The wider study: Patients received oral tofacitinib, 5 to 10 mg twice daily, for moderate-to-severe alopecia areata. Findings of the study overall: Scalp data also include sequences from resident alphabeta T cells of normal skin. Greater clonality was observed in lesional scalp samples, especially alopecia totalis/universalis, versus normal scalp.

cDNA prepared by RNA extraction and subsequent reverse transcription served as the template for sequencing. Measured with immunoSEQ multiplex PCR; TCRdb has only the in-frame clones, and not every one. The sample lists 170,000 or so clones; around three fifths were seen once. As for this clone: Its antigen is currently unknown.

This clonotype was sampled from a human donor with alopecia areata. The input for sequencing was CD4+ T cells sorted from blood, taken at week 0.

The CDR3 DNA reads as TGTGCCAGTAGTATTAAACACTCGACGCCCCTCCACTTT. Translation: CASSIKHSTPLHF. The chain recombines TRBV19 with TRBJ1-6; D uncertain. The CDR3 is made up of 13 amino acids. The V gene's germline CDR1 is LNHDA and CDR2 SQIVND (reference sequence). With 3 bases removed from V and 13 bases from J, the gap between germline ends came to 13 bases.